These T cell receptor beta chains were read from a single sample in a study of T cell repertoires in cytomegalovirus infection. These receptors have no identified antigens. In TCRdb, the reads were re-called with MiXCR into one record per CDR3 protein. The table lists roughly 570,000 distinct CDR3 sequences, roughly 42% of them singletons. The sequencing used cultured PBMCs, collected from culture after CMV antigen stimulation. These receptors all come from a human donor in good health (CMV status not recorded). Some clones in this sample may be carry-over from other donors' samples. Each CDR3 is given with its conserved first and last residue. The order of the fields is V gene, clone size, D gene, J gene, CDR3 protein, CDR3 DNA. The D gene is left open where the match is weak. A clone size is listed for some rows: how often the clone was seen (once, few, many), or a class if it is expanded.

>TRBV18|.|.|TRBJ1-1
CASSQNQGWGTEAFF
TGTGCCAGCTCACAGAACCAGGGTTGGGGGACTGAAGCTTTCTTT
>TRBV28|.|.|TRBJ1-4
CASSLHDWGASKEKLFF
TGTGCCAGCAGCTTACACGATTGGGGTGCATCGAAGGAAAAACTGTTTTTT
>TRBV2|.|.|TRBJ2-2
CASSGGSTGELFF
TGTGCCAGCAGTGGTGGATCGACCGGGGAGCTGTTTTTT
>TRBV12-3/TRBV12-4|.|TRBD2|TRBJ2-1
CASSPGLAGVIEQFF
TGTGCCAGCAGCCCGGGACTAGCGGGAGTTATTGAGCAGTTCTTC
>TRBV19|few|.|TRBJ1-1
CATSRGMNTEAFF
TGTGCCACCTCTAGGGGTATGAACACTGAAGCTTTCTTT
>TRBV7-6|many|TRBD2|TRBJ2-5
CASSSNNPSGVGETQYF
TGTGCCAGCAGCTCAAACAACCCTAGCGGGGTGGGGGAGACCCAGTACTTC
>TRBV7-2|many|TRBD2|TRBJ2-5
CASSLYGGAQKTQYF
TGTGCCAGCAGCTTATACGGGGGGGCCCAGAAGACCCAGTACTTC
>TRBV20-1|.|.|TRBJ1-3
CSARDVGLGNTIYF
TGCAGTGCTAGAGACGTAGGTCTTGGAAACACCATATATTTT
>TRBV20-1|few|.|TRBJ2-7
CSARDPQTDPYEQYF
TGCAGTGCTAGAGATCCCCAGACCGACCCCTACGAGCAGTACTTC
>TRBV7-9|many|TRBD2|TRBJ2-1
CASSFSRGATSGRPLLYNEQFF
TGTGCCAGCAGCTTTAGTAGGGGGGCGACTAGCGGGAGGCCACTCCTCTACAATGAGCAGTTCTTC
>TRBV6-1|few|.|TRBJ2-7
CASGSMPGRRYEQYF
TGTGCCAGCGGTTCCATGCCAGGGCGGAGGTACGAGCAGTACTTC
>TRBV12-3/TRBV12-4|.|TRBD2|TRBJ2-3
CASSLDGPGLAVDTQYF
TGTGCCAGCAGTTTAGACGGTCCGGGACTAGCCGTAGATACGCAGTATTTT
>TRBV12-3/TRBV12-4|.|.|TRBJ2-7
CASSLRAYEQYF
TGTGCCAGCAGCTTGAGGGCCTACGAGCAGTACTTC
>TRBV7-2|.|.|TRBJ1-5
CASSVGGSQPQHF
TGTGCCAGCAGCGTCGGGGGAAGTCAGCCCCAGCATTTT
>TRBV19|.|TRBD2|TRBJ2-5
CASSSRGLASLETQYF
TGTGCCAGTAGTAGTCGAGGACTAGCGTCTCTAGAGACCCAGTACTTC
>TRBV5-6|few|.|TRBJ1-5
CASSLRGFNQPQHF
TGTGCCAGCAGCTTGCGAGGGTTTAACCAGCCCCAGCATTTT
>TRBV6-2/TRBV6-3|.|TRBD2|TRBJ2-7
CASEPAGKDYEQYF
TGTGCCAGCGAGCCAGCGGGGAAGGATTACGAGCAGTACTTC
>TRBV20-1|.|TRBD1|TRBJ1-5
CSAHLPLGQGEKQPQHF
TGCAGTGCTCACCTACCCTTAGGACAGGGTGAAAAACAGCCCCAGCATTTT
>TRBV7-8|.|.|TRBJ2-2
CASSLSIRGVRGTGELFF
TGTGCCAGCAGCTTATCCATCAGGGGTGTTAGAGGCACCGGGGAGCTGTTTTTT
>TRBV15|few|TRBD2|TRBJ2-5
CATSRDAGGGETQYF
TGTGCCACCAGCAGAGACGCGGGGGGAGGAGAGACCCAGTACTTC
>TRBV12-3/TRBV12-4|.|.|TRBJ2-1
CASSHPSAANEQFF
TGTGCCAGCAGCCACCCCTCGGCCGCCAATGAGCAGTTCTTC
>TRBV5-1|once|.|TRBJ1-3
CASSLRPAAGAGGNTIYF
TGCGCCAGCAGCTTGCGTCCTGCGGCGGGGGCTGGAGGAAACACCATATATTTT
>TRBV7-8|.|.|TRBJ2-5
CASSYRGGLARRVGETQYF
TGTGCCAGCAGCTACCGAGGAGGGCTAGCTCGGAGGGTAGGCGAGACCCAGTACTTC
>TRBV7-2|many|TRBD2|TRBJ2-5
CASSLTQLAGGRETQYF
TGTGCCAGCAGCTTAACTCAATTGGCGGGAGGGAGGGAGACCCAGTACTTC
>TRBV3-1|.|.|TRBJ1-1
CASSQPGPDTEAFF
TGTGCCAGCAGCCAGCCCGGGCCCGACACTGAAGCTTTCTTT
>TRBV6-2/TRBV6-3|.|TRBD2|TRBJ2-3
CASSGLAGPLGTDTQYF
TGTGCCAGCAGTGGACTAGCGGGGCCCTTGGGGACAGATACGCAGTATTTT
>TRBV20-1|few|TRBD1|TRBJ1-5
CSAKTGQGNQPQHF
TGCAGTGCCAAAACCGGACAGGGGAATCAGCCCCAGCATTTT
>TRBV7-2|few|.|TRBJ1-6
CASIPGGFNSPLHF
TGTGCCAGCATCCCTGGGGGATTTAATTCACCCCTCCACTTT
>TRBV7-8|.|.|TRBJ2-1
CASSSFSGEQFF
TGTGCCAGCAGCTCATTCTCAGGAGAGCAGTTCTTC
>TRBV7-2|.|TRBD1|TRBJ1-2
CASSLTGVPNYGYTF
TGTGCCAGCAGCCTAACAGGGGTACCTAACTATGGCTACACCTTC
>TRBV20-1|.|.|TRBJ1-5
CSAREAGKSSNQPQHF
TGCAGTGCTAGAGAAGCCGGGAAGTCTAGCAATCAGCCCCAGCATTTT
>TRBV7-2|.|TRBD1|TRBJ1-2
CASSLDVGQGLGGYTF
TGTGCCAGCAGCTTGGATGTGGGACAGGGGTTGGGCGGCTACACCTTC
>TRBV20-1|once|.|TRBJ1-2
CSAIMGRSNYGYTF
TGCAGTGCCATAATGGGACGGAGCAACTATGGCTACACCTTC
>TRBV7-8|few|TRBD1|TRBJ2-7
CASSTDRVNEQYF
TGTGCCAGCAGCACGGACAGGGTTAACGAGCAGTACTTC
>TRBV3-1|few|TRBD2|TRBJ2-5
CASSQVLAGNQETQYF
TGTGCCAGCAGCCAAGTACTAGCGGGGAACCAAGAGACCCAGTACTTC
>TRBV4-3|few|.|TRBJ2-3
CASSQDPGPSTDTQYF
TGCGCCAGCAGCCAAGATCCGGGCCCGAGCACAGATACGCAGTATTTT
>TRBV7-2|few|TRBD2|TRBJ2-3
CASSLRLASTDTQYF
TGTGCCAGCAGCCTAAGACTAGCGAGCACAGATACGCAGTATTTT
>TRBV5-4|once|TRBD2|TRBJ2-3
CASSAASGSPDTQYF
TGTGCCAGCAGCGCGGCTAGCGGGAGTCCAGATACGCAGTATTTT
>TRBV4-2|few|.|TRBJ2-7
CASSQGSEQYF
TGTGCCAGCAGCCAAGGGAGCGAGCAGTACTTC
>TRBV14|few|TRBD2|TRBJ2-1
CASSQSWGGGINEQFF
TGTGCCAGCAGCCAATCTTGGGGCGGGGGTATCAATGAGCAGTTCTTC
>TRBV20-1|few|.|TRBJ1-1
CSARASPSNTEAFF
TGCAGTGCTAGGGCATCTCCATCGAACACTGAAGCTTTCTTT
>TRBV12-3/TRBV12-4|once|.|TRBJ2-7
CASRQGRILDF
TGTGCCAGCAGACAAGGACGCATTCTGGACTTC
>TRBV10-3|few|.|TRBJ2-2
CAITGSGGGSNTGELFF
TGTGCCATCACAGGATCGGGGGGCGGATCGAACACCGGGGAGCTGTTTTTT